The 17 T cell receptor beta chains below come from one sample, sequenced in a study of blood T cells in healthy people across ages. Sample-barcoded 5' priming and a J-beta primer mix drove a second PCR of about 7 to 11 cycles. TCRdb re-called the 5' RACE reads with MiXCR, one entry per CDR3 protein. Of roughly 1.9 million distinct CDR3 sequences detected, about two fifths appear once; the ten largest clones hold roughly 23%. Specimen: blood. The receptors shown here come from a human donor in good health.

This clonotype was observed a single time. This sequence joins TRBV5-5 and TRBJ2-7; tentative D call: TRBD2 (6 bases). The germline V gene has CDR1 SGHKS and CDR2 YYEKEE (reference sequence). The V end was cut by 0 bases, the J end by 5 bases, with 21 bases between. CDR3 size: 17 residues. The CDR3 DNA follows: TGTGCCAGCAGCTTGGCCGTCGGGACTCCCAAAGGAGACGAGCAGTACTTC. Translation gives CASSLAVGTPKGDEQYF.

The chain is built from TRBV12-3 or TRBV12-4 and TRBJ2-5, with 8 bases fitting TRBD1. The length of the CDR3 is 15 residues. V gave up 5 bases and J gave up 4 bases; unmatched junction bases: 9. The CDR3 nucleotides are TGTGCCAGCAGTCCACCGACAGGGGAGAGAGAGACCCAGTACTTC. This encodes CASSPPTGERETQYF.

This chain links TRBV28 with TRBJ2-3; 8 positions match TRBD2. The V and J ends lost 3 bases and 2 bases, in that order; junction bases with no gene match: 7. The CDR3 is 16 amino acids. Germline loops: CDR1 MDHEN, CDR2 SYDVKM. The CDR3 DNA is TGTGCCAGCAGTTTTGGGGAGCGGGGGAACACAGATACGCAGTATTTT. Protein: CASSFGERGNTDTQYF.

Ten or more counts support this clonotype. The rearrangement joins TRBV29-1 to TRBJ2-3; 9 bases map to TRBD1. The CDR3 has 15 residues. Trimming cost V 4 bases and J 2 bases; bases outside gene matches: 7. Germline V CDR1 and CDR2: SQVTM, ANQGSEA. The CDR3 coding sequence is TGCAGCGTTGCCCGACAGGGGGGAGACACAGATACGCAGTATTTT. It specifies CSVARQGGDTDTQYF.

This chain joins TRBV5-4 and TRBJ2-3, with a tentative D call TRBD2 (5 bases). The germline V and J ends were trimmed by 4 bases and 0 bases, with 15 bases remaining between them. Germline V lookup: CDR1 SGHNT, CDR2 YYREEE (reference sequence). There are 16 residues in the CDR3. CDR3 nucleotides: TGTGCCAGCAGCCCACCTACTAGTTACAGCACAGATACGCAGTATTTT. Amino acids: CASSPPTSYSTDTQYF.

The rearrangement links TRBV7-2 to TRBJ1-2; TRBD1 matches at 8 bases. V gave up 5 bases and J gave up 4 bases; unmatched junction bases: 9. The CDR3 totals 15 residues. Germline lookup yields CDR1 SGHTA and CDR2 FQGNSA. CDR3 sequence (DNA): TGTGCCAGCAGCGCAGTATACGGACAGGGCTATGGCTACACCTTC. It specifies CASSAVYGQGYGYTF. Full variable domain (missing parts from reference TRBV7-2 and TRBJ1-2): GAGVSQSPSNKVTEKGKDVELRCDPISGHTALYWYRQSLGQGLEFLIYFQGNSAPDKSGLPSDRFSAERTGGSVSTLTIQRTQQEDSAVYLCASSAVYGQGYGYTFGSGTRLTVV.

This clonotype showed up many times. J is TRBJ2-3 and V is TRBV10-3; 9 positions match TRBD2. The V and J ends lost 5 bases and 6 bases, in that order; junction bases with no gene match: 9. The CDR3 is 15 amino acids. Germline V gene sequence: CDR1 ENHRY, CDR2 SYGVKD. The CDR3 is CAISPGVAGDDTQYF. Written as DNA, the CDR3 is TGTGCCATCAGTCCCGGGGTAGCGGGGGATGATACGCAGTATTTT.

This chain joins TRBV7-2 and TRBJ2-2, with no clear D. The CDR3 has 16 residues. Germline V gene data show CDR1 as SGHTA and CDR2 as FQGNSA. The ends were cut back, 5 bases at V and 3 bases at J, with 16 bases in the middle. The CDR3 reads CASSRPPGPYTGELFF. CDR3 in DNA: TGTGCCAGCAGCCGCCCCCCCGGGCCGTACACCGGGGAGCTGTTTTTT.

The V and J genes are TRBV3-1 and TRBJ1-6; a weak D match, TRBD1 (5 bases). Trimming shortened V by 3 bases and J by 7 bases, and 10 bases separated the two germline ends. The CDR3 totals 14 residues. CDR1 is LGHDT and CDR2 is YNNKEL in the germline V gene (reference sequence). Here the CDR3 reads CASSHRGENSPLHF. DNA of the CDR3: TGTGCCAGCAGCCATCGAGGGGAAAATTCACCCCTCCACTTT.

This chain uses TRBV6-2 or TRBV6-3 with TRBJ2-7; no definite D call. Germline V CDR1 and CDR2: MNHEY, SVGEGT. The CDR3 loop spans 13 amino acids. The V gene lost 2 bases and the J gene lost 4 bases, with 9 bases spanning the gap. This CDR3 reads CASSYGVRYEQYF. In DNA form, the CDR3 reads TGTGCCAGCAGTTACGGGGTTAGGTACGAGCAGTACTTC.

This chain's CDR3 is CASSSGRAGANVLTF. In nucleotides, the CDR3 is TGTGCCAGCAGCTCAGGCAGGGCTGGGGCCAACGTCCTGACTTTC. The rearrangement joins TRBV7-9 to TRBJ2-6; D is possibly TRBD1 (5 bases). V was clipped by 4 bases and J by 2 bases, with 9 bases between them. The CDR3 is made up of 15 amino acids. Germline assignment: CDR1 SEHNR and CDR2 FQNEAQ (reference sequence).

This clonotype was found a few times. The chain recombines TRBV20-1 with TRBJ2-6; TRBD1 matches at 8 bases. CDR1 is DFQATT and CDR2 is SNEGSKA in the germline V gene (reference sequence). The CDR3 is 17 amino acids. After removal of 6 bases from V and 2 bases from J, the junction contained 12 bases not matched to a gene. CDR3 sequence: CSAPRWPTGAGANVLTF. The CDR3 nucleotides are TGCAGTGCGCCAAGATGGCCGACAGGGGCTGGGGCCAACGTCCTGACTTTC.

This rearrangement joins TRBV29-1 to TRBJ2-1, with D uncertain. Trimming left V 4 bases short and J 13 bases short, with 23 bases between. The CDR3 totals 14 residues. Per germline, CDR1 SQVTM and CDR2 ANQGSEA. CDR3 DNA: TGCAGCGTTGTCGGGTTAAGAGACGGGTCAGCCCAGTTCTTC. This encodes CSVVGLRDGSAQFF.

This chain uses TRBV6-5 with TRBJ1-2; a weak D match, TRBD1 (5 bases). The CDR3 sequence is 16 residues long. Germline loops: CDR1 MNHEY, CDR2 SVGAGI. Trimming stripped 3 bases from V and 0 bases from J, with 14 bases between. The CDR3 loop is CASSYSAGLPNYGYTF. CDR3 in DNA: TGTGCCAGCAGTTATTCGGCGGGGCTTCCTAACTATGGCTACACCTTC.

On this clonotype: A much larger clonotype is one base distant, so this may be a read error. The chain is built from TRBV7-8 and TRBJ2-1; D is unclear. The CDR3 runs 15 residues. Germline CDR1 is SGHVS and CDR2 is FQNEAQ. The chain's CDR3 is CTSSLEGGDYNEQFF. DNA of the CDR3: TGTACCAGCAGCTTAGAAGGCGGCGATTACAATGAGCAGTTCTTC.

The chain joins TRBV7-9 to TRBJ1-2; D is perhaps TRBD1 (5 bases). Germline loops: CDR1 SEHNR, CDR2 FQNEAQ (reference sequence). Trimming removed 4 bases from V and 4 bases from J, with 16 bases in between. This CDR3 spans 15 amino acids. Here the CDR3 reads CASSSYKTVGYGYTF. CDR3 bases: TGTGCCAGCAGCTCCTACAAGACAGTTGGCTATGGCTACACCTTC.

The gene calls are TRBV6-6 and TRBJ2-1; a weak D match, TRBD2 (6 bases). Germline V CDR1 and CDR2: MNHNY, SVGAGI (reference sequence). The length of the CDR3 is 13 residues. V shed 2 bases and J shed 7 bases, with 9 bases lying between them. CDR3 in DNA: TGTGCCAGCAGTTACGGGGGGTGGAATGAGCAGTTCTTC. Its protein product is CASSYGGWNEQFF.